This T cell receptor beta chain was identified in a study of beta chain features in type 1 diabetes. Points from the study as a whole: Insertions at VDJ junctions were less frequent in type 1 diabetes patients. These patients also deleted more nucleotides at the same junctions. Moderately but significantly shorter TCRB CDR3s were found in Type 1 diabetes patients in all four CD4+ subsets.

Germline CDR1 is MNHNY and CDR2 is SVGAGI (reference sequence). Trimming cost V 8 bases and J 8 bases, with 19 bases left between them. The CDR3 sequence is 14 residues long. The isolated RNA, all of it, was reverse transcribed, so expressed TCRB transcripts were what got sequenced. Data came from immunoSEQ multiplex PCR; TCRdb stores just in-frame clones and leaves some out. The sample records a few hundred thousand clones, 9.5% to 10% being singletons. It was via CD45RO/CCR7/CD25/CD127/CD95/CD27 that CD4+ naive, central memory, regulatory and stem cell-like memory cells were sorted. This clone was counted ten times or more. Its antigen is unidentified.

The sequenced sample was central memory CD4+ T cells from blood. The chain uses TRBV6-6 and TRBJ2-1; TRBD1 might be the D (6 bases). The clonotype comes from a man aged 25 to 40 with type 1 diabetes. The CDR3 spells CASAVGRGRYEQFF. CDR3 nucleotides: TGTGCCAGCGCTGTGGGCAGGGGAAGGTATGAGCAGTTCTTC.